The 20 T cell receptor beta chains listed next were all sequenced from one sample in a study of OX40 agonist ivuxolimab in advanced cancers. Profiled with immunoSEQ multiplex PCR; TCRdb holds only in-frame clones, not every one. The sample consists of roughly 76,000 clones, 90% to 95% of them appearing once. The starting material was CD4+ or CD8+ T cells sorted from blood, obtained in a trial of the OX40 agonist ivuxolimab. Receptors were obtained from an adult with an advanced solid tumor such as melanoma, head and neck, liver or kidney cancer.

J is TRBJ2-2 and V is TRBV6-4; TRBD2 matches at 9 bases. V lost 6 bases and J lost 5; bases outside the gene matches: 4. Germline-derived CDR1 and CDR2 are MRHNA and SNTAGT. The CDR3 spans 14 residues. The CDR3 region has the DNA TGTGCCAGCAGGATCGCGGGGGGGACCGGGGAGCTGTTTTTT. Amino acid sequence: CASRIAGGTGELFF.

This chain joins TRBV5-4 and TRBJ2-7, with 7 bases lining up with TRBD1. Germline loops: CDR1 SGHNT, CDR2 YYREEE (reference sequence). The ends lost 3 bases at V and 3 bases at J; junction bases unmatched: 6. CDR3 length: 14 amino acids. The CDR3 DNA follows: TGTGCCAGCAGCTCTGGAGACAGGGACTACGAGCAGTACTTC. Its translation is CASSSGDRDYEQYF.

This clone has just one count. The chain uses TRBV28 and TRBJ1-1; D perhaps matches TRBD1 (5 bases). Trimming cost V 6 bases and J 7 bases, with 9 bases left between them. CDR1 MDHEN and CDR2 SYDVKM come from the germline V gene. This CDR3 is 11 amino acids long. The CDR3 nucleotides are TGTGCCAGCAGAACAACAGGTGAAGCTTTCTTT. Its translation: CASRTTGEAFF. Drawing the rest from reference TRBV28 and TRBJ1-1, the complete variable domain is DVKVTQSSRYLVKRTGEKVFLECVQDMDHENMFWYRQDPGLGLRLIYFSYDVKMKEKGDIPEGYSVSREKKERFSLILESASTNQTSMYLCASRTTGEAFFGQGTRLTVV.

The chain employs TRBV28 and TRBJ1-5, with 7 bases lining up with TRBD1. The V segment lost 5 bases and the J segment 3 bases; nucleotides outside the gene matches: 7. The length of the CDR3 is 15 residues. Germline CDR1 MDHEN, CDR2 SYDVKM. The CDR3 loop reads CASSVRTGTNQPQHF. The CDR3 DNA reads as TGTGCCAGCAGTGTCAGGACAGGCACCAATCAGCCCCAGCATTTT.

The chain uses TRBV5-4 and TRBJ1-3; TRBD1 matches 12 bases. Germline V lookup: CDR1 SGHNT, CDR2 YYREEE (reference sequence). The CDR3 contains 17 residues. V lost 2 bases to trimming and J lost 3 bases; unmatched junction nucleotides: 6. In DNA, the CDR3 is TGTGCCAGCAGCTTCGGGGGGACAGGGGGCTTTGGAAACACCATATATTTT. Translation gives CASSFGGTGGFGNTIYF.

The chain couples TRBV10-3 to TRBJ2-1, with 7 bases matching TRBD2. Germline CDR1 ENHRY, CDR2 SYGVKD. This CDR3 has 17 residues. V shed 7 bases, J shed 7 bases, and the junction held 19 bases outside the gene matches. CDR3 amino acids: CAITPTIGGGPLNEQFF. The CDR3 coding sequence is TGTGCCATCACTCCAACAATTGGGGGAGGGCCCTTAAATGAGCAGTTCTTC.

The CDR3 protein is CASSLLAGALNTEAFF. The CDR3 nucleotides are TGTGCCAGCAGCTTATTGGCAGGGGCCTTGAACACTGAAGCTTTCTTT. The rearrangement links TRBV7-8 to TRBJ1-1, with D tentatively TRBD1 (6 bases). The germline CDR1 and CDR2 sequences are SGHVS and FQNEAQ. The V and J ends lost 2 bases and 0 bases respectively, with 13 bases between them. The CDR3 consists of 16 residues.

This clone has only one observation. The chain couples TRBV19 to TRBJ2-2; D not certain. This CDR3 region has 14 residues. Trimming pared 2 bases from V and 3 bases from J, leaving 7 bases between. Germline V lookup: CDR1 LNHDA, CDR2 SQIVND (reference sequence). CDR3 sequence (DNA): TGTGCCAGTAGTATAAGGCCCGACACCGGGGAGCTGTTTTTT. Translation: CASSIRPDTGELFF.

The rearrangement joins TRBV23-1 to TRBJ2-7, with D possibly matching TRBD2 (6 bases). TRBV23-1 is an ORF; its function is uncertain. This CDR3 comprises 17 residues. V was cut by 6 bases and J by 3 bases, with 24 bases left in between. The CDR3 region is CASSLKNVLARHYEQYF. The DNA of the CDR3 is TGCGCCAGCAGCCTCAAGAATGTACTAGCACGTCACTACGAGCAGTACTTC.

This clone has only a few counts. The CDR3 reads CASSLAPSYNEQFF. The CDR3 DNA reads as TGTGCCAGCAGCTTAGCCCCCTCCTACAATGAGCAGTTCTTC. This rearrangement joins TRBV7-9 to TRBJ2-1, with unresolved D. Germline-derived CDR1 and CDR2 are SEHNR and FQNEAQ (reference sequence). V was trimmed by 0 bases and J by 0 bases, leaving 3 bases between them. The length of the CDR3 is 14 residues. Using reference TRBV7-9 and TRBJ2-1 for the parts outside the CDR3, the full variable domain is DTGVSQNPRHKITKRGQNVTFRCDPISEHNRLYWYRQTLGQGPEFLTYFQNEAQLEKSRLLSDRFSAERPKGSFSTLEIQRTEQGDSAMYLCASSLAPSYNEQFFGPGTRLTVL.

The chain is built from TRBV27 and TRBJ1-2, with TRBD1 identical over 11 bases. The germline CDR1 and CDR2 sequences are MNHEY and SMNVEV (reference sequence). This CDR3 region has 17 residues. V was pared by 2 bases and J by 6 bases, with 11 bases of the junction left unmatched. CDR3 DNA sequence: TGTGCCAGCAGTTTACTGAGACCCGGGACAGGGGGAGATGGCTACACCTTC. Its protein is CASSLLRPGTGGDGYTF.

The chain carries TRBV2 and TRBJ2-3; 10 nucleotides align to TRBD2. This CDR3 comprises 15 residues. The V gene's germline CDR1 is SNHLY and CDR2 FYNNEI. After removal of 6 bases from V and 4 bases from J, the junction contained 7 bases not matched to a gene. For the CDR3, the DNA is TGTGCCAGCAGCGGACTAGCGGTACGCGCAGATACGCAGTATTTT. Translating gives CASSGLAVRADTQYF.

To note about this clone: At the DNA level, this CDR3 is encoded by other sequences in the same sample as well. The rearrangement uses TRBV29-1 and TRBJ1-1, with a weak D call TRBD1 (5 bases). The CDR3 is 11 residues long. The V end lost 6 bases, the J end lost 5 bases, and 10 bases lay between the germline ends. Germline values: CDR1 SQVTM, CDR2 ANQGSEA. CDR3 coding DNA: TGCAGCGTCGGGACGACGACTGAAGCTTTCTTT. It encodes CSVGTTTEAFF.

This clone was picked up a small number of times. The chain joins TRBV5-1 to TRBJ2-1; 10 bases are shared with TRBD1. The germline gives CDR1 SGHRS, CDR2 YFSETQ. The V segment lost 2 bases and the J segment 8 bases; nucleotides outside the gene matches: 4. The CDR3 covers 14 residues. The CDR3 reads CASSLTGQGYEQFF. The CDR3 DNA reads as TGCGCCAGCAGCTTAACGGGACAGGGGTATGAGCAGTTCTTC.

The genes are TRBV7-2 and TRBJ2-5, with 7 nucleotides matching TRBD1. Germline CDR1 reads SGHTA; CDR2 reads FQGNSA. The CDR3 totals 14 residues. The trim removed 4 bases at V and 5 bases at J, leaving 7 bases unmatched. This CDR3 is CASSSYRGFETQYF. As DNA, the CDR3 is TGTGCCAGCAGCTCCTACAGGGGTTTCGAGACCCAGTACTTC.

The CDR3 bases are TGTGCCAGTAGCCAACGACTCTCTGGGGCCAACGTCCTGACTTTC. Encoded protein: CASSQRLSGANVLTF. This chain connects TRBV19 to TRBJ2-6; no clear D gene. CDR1 and CDR2 from the germline V gene are LNHDA and SQIVND (reference sequence). Between the trimmed V and J ends, which lost 6 bases and 0 bases, there was a span of 9 bases. CDR3 length: 15 residues.

The chain joins TRBV7-8 to TRBJ1-2, with D perhaps TRBD1 (6 bases). The germline V and J ends were trimmed by 5 bases and 6 bases, with 25 bases remaining between them. The CDR3 loop spans 17 amino acids. Germline lookup yields CDR1 SGHVS and CDR2 FQNEAQ. The CDR3: CASSIGGSGALRDGYTF. CDR3 DNA: TGTGCCAGCAGCATAGGGGGATCGGGGGCGCTGAGGGATGGCTACACCTTC.

The chain uses TRBV7-9 and TRBJ2-1; possibly TRBD1 for D (5 bases). The V and J ends lost 5 bases and 5 bases respectively, with 10 bases between them. Per the germline V gene, CDR1 is SEHNR and CDR2 is FQNEAQ (reference sequence). The CDR3 is made up of 13 amino acids. This chain's CDR3 is CASSRDSHNEQFF. CDR3 DNA: TGTGCCAGCAGCCGCGACAGCCACAATGAGCAGTTCTTC.

The chain combines TRBV10-3 with TRBJ2-1; 7 bases agree with TRBD2. The V gene end was trimmed by 8 bases and the J gene end by 4 bases; junction bases not matched to a gene: 8. The germline V gene encodes CDR1 ENHRY and CDR2 SYGVKD. This CDR3 contains 14 residues. CDR3 bases: TGTGCCATCGCCCTGAGCGGGACTTACAATGAGCAGTTCTTC. Its protein product is CAIALSGTYNEQFF.

The V gene is TRBV2, the J gene TRBJ1-3, with D maybe TRBD1 (6 bases). Germline V gene lookup returns CDR1 SNHLY and CDR2 FYNNEI. The CDR3 is 17 amino acids. Trimming cost V 8 bases and J 0 bases, with 20 bases left between them. The CDR3 protein is CASSPWGQSFSGNTIYF. The CDR3 region has the DNA TGTGCCAGCTCCCCGTGGGGGCAGTCGTTCTCTGGAAACACCATATATTTT.